What follows are 20 T cell receptor beta chains derived from one specimen sequenced in a study of blood T cell repertoires in COVID-19. Here immunoSEQ multiplex PCR was the method, and the copy in TCRdb shows in-frame clones only, minus some. The table includes some 40,000 clones, about 80% detected once. The material sequenced was peripheral blood. These receptors all come from a man aged 50 to 59 with active or convalescent COVID-19.

The V gene is TRBV14, the J gene TRBJ1-2; D possibly corresponds to TRBD1 (5 bases). With 1 base removed from V and 4 bases from J, the gap between germline ends came to 13 bases. Germline CDR1 is SGHDN and CDR2 is FVKESK. The CDR3 has 15 amino acids. The CDR3 DNA sequence: TGTGCCAGCAGCCAAGTTTCAGGGCCCCTCTATGGCTACACCTTC. Amino acid sequence: CASSQVSGPLYGYTF.

The chain uses TRBV5-5 and TRBJ2-3; the match to TRBD2 covers 14 bases. Germline CDR1 is SGHKS and CDR2 is YYEKEE (reference sequence). The CDR3 spans 16 residues. With 5 bases clipped from V and 4 bases from J, the junction kept 6 bases outside the gene matches. The chain's CDR3 is CASSPATSGGADTQYF. The DNA for the CDR3 is TGTGCCAGCAGTCCTGCGACTAGCGGGGGGGCAGATACGCAGTATTTT.

V usage is TRBV10-3 and J usage is TRBJ2-1; 8 bases fit TRBD2. V lost 5 bases to trimming and J lost 4 bases; unmatched junction nucleotides: 13. Germline lookup yields CDR1 ENHRY and CDR2 SYGVKD. This CDR3 has 17 residues. CDR3 in DNA: TGTGCCATCAGTAGTAGCAAGCGGGGGTTACCATACAATGAGCAGTTCTTC. Translating gives CAISSSKRGLPYNEQFF.

This rearrangement joins TRBV6-5 to TRBJ1-5; TRBD1 is a possible D gene (6 bases). The CDR3 contains 15 residues. The V end lost 0 bases, the J end lost 1 base, and 7 bases lay between the germline ends. Germline V gene lookup returns CDR1 MNHEY and CDR2 SVGAGI. The CDR3 reads CASSYSGQSNQPQHF. In nucleotides, the CDR3 is TGTGCCAGCAGTTACTCCGGACAGAGCAATCAGCCCCAGCATTTT.

The chain combines TRBV7-6 with TRBJ2-1; 9 positions match TRBD1. V lost 5 bases and J lost 7; bases outside the gene matches: 3. The CDR3 spans 13 residues. Germline CDR1 reads SGHVS; CDR2 reads FNYEAQ. CDR3 nucleotide sequence: TGTGCCAGCAGCCCCGGACAGGGGAATGAGCAGTTCTTC. It yields the protein CASSPGQGNEQFF.

V is TRBV18 and J is TRBJ1-3; 7 bases are a match to TRBD1. The germline CDR1 and CDR2 sequences are KGHSH and LQKENI. The CDR3 runs to 18 residues. The junction had 9 bases not matched to a gene; V was cut back by 1 base and J by 0 bases. CDR3 DNA: TGTGCCAGCTCACCACTCCGACAGGGCCCGACCTCTGGAAACACCATATATTTT. Amino acid sequence: CASSPLRQGPTSGNTIYF.

The V gene is TRBV9, the J gene TRBJ2-1; 7 bases fit TRBD1. Germline CDR1 SGDLS, CDR2 YYNGEE. Trimming removed 4 bases from V and 4 bases from J; junction bases left unmatched: 8. This CDR3 has 15 amino acids. The chain's CDR3 is CASSPTGDSYNEQFF. CDR3 nucleotide sequence: TGTGCCAGCAGCCCCACTGGGGACAGTTACAATGAGCAGTTCTTC.

The genes are TRBV5-6 and TRBJ1-5; 9 nucleotides agree with TRBD1. The CDR3 has 16 amino acids. CDR1 is SGHDT and CDR2 is YYEEEE in the germline V gene. The trim removed 4 bases at V and 3 bases at J, leaving 8 bases unmatched. The DNA for the CDR3 is TGTGCCAGCAGCCCGGAACAGGGGGCGAACAATCAGCCCCAGCATTTT. This sequence encodes CASSPEQGANNQPQHF. Variable domain in full (rest from reference TRBV5-6 and TRBJ1-5): DAGVTQSPTHLIKTRGQQVTLRCSPKSGHDTVSWYQQALGQGPQFIFQYYEEEERQRGNFPDRFSGHQFPNYSSELNVNALLLGDSALYLCASSPEQGANNQPQHFGDGTRLSIL.

The chain is built from TRBV9 and TRBJ2-3; 9 positions agree with TRBD1. V dropped 6 bases and J dropped 3; count of bases not matched to a gene: 8. This CDR3 has 15 amino acids. Germline CDR1 reads SGDLS; CDR2 reads YYNGEE. The CDR3 DNA is TGTGCCAGCACCCAACAGGGGGCGCGAACAGATACGCAGTATTTT. It yields the protein CASTQQGARTDTQYF.

The chain couples TRBV21-1 to TRBJ2-1; no check of the table's D call, TRBD1, against the DNA was made. TRBV21-1 is a pseudogene locus. This CDR3 comprises 13 residues. This CDR3 is CASSKTGDNEQFF. The CDR3, as DNA: TGTGCCAGCAGCAAGACAGGGGACAATGAGCAGTTCTTC.

V and J are TRBV9 and TRBJ1-3; no firm D call. The V gene's germline CDR1 is SGDLS and CDR2 YYNGEE. The CDR3 runs to 15 residues. V lost 0 bases, J lost 2 bases, and 9 bases lay in between. CDR3 sequence (DNA): TGTGCCAGCAGCGTAGACATCCGAACTGGAAACACCATATATTTT. It specifies CASSVDIRTGNTIYF.

This chain joins TRBV6-5 and TRBJ2-5; D gene unclear. This CDR3 has 12 residues. Between the trimmed V and J ends, which lost 7 bases and 5 bases, there was a span of 11 bases. Germline V gene data show CDR1 as MNHEY and CDR2 as SVGAGI. CDR3 amino acids: CASISSRETQYF. The DNA of the CDR3 is TGTGCCAGCATTTCTAGTAGGGAGACCCAGTACTTC.

The chain carries TRBV19 and TRBJ2-3; the match to TRBD2 covers 15 bases. The V and J ends lost 7 bases and 3 bases, in that order; junction bases with no gene match: 5. The CDR3 runs 16 residues. CDR1 LNHDA and CDR2 SQIVND come from the germline V gene (reference sequence). CDR3 sequence reads: CASTGLAGGLTDTQYF. The CDR3 nucleotides read TGTGCCAGTACCGGACTAGCGGGGGGGTTGACAGATACGCAGTATTTT.

This clone appeared a single time. The J gene is TRBJ2-7, the V gene TRBV6-5; D possibly corresponds to TRBD1 (5 bases). Trimming left V 8 bases short and J 7 bases short, with 12 bases between. Germline V gene data show CDR1 as MNHEY and CDR2 as SVGAGI. This CDR3 is 11 amino acids long. CDR3 nucleotide sequence: TGTGCCAGCTTACAGGAGCGTGAGCAGTACTTC. It yields the protein CASLQEREQYF.

The chain recombines TRBV30 with TRBJ2-4; no firm D call. Per germline, CDR1 GTSNPN and CDR2 SVGIG (reference sequence). Deletions cut 1 base from V and 1 base from J, with 8 bases between. The CDR3 loop spans 14 amino acids. The CDR3 region is CAWSESGAKNIQYF. The CDR3, as DNA: TGTGCCTGGAGTGAGTCAGGCGCCAAAAACATTCAGTACTTC.

The chain couples TRBV2 to TRBJ1-1, with unresolved D. The CDR3 is 14 residues long. V was pared by 3 bases and J by 1 base, with 9 bases between. Looked up from germline, CDR1 is SNHLY and CDR2 is FYNNEI. The CDR3 DNA reads TGTGCCAGCAGTGAGGTGGAGGGGAACACTGAAGCTTTCTTT. This sequence encodes CASSEVEGNTEAFF.

The chain links TRBV9 to TRBJ1-4, with D maybe TRBD1 (6 bases). CDR3 length: 15 residues. The germline V and J ends were trimmed by 1 base and 8 bases, with 15 bases remaining between them. Germline V gene data show CDR1 as SGDLS and CDR2 as YYNGEE. The CDR3, as DNA: TGTGCCAGCAGCGTAACTAACAGGGATGGAGAAAAACTGTTTTTT. It codes for CASSVTNRDGEKLFF.

The rearrangement links TRBV6-5 to TRBJ2-1, with 9 nucleotides matching TRBD1. V dropped 8 bases and J dropped 7; count of bases not matched to a gene: 12. The CDR3 consists of 15 residues. Germline loops: CDR1 MNHEY, CDR2 SVGAGI. The CDR3 sequence is CASRNAGTGLNEQFF. CDR3 nucleotide sequence: TGTGCCAGCCGAAACGCCGGGACAGGGTTAAATGAGCAGTTCTTC.

This sequence joins TRBV5-1 and TRBJ1-4, with D possibly being TRBD1 (6 bases). Trimming pared 0 bases from V and 8 bases from J, leaving 14 bases between. The length of the CDR3 is 15 residues. Germline CDR1 and CDR2: SGHRS and YFSETQ. Written as DNA, the CDR3 is TGCGCCAGCAGCTTGGCTCCAGGGGTTAAGGAAAAACTGTTTTTT. As protein: CASSLAPGVKEKLFF.

This chain uses TRBV13 with TRBJ2-1; the match to TRBD2 covers 10 bases. The V gene end was trimmed by 5 bases and the J gene end by 10 bases; junction bases not matched to a gene: 14. Germline V CDR1 and CDR2: PRHDT, FYEKMQ (reference sequence). The CDR3 has 16 amino acids. CDR3 DNA: TGTGCCAGCAGCCCCCGCAGGGTAGCGGGGGGCGGGGAGCAGTTCTTC. This codes for CASSPRRVAGGGEQFF. The whole variable domain, filled in from reference TRBV13 and TRBJ2-1, reads AAGVIQSPRHLIKEKRETATLKCYPIPRHDTVYWYQQGPGQDPQFLISFYEKMQSDKGSIPDRFSAQQFSDYHSELNMSSLELGDSALYFCASSPRRVAGGGEQFFGPGTRLTVL.